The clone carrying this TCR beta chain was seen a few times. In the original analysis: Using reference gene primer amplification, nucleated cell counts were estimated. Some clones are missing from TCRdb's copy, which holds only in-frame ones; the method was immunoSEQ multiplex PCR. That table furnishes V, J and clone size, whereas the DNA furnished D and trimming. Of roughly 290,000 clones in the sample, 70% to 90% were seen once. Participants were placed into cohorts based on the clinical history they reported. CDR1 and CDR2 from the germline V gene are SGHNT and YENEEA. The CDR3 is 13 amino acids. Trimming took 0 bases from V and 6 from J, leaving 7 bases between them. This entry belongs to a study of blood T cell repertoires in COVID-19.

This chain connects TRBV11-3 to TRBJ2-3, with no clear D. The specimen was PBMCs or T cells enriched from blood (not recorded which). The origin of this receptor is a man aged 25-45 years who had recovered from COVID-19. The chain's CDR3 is CASSLDLEDTQYF. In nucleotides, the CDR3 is TGTGCCAGCAGCTTAGATTTGGAGGATACGCAGTATTTT.